The rows below give T cell receptor beta chains drawn from one sample of a study of blood T cell repertoires in COVID-19. Profiling relied on immunoSEQ multiplex PCR, and the TCRdb table lists in-frame clones only, not all of them. The sample lists 140,000 to 150,000 clones; more than 75% were seen once. Sequencing was done on a sample of peripheral blood. The source is a woman in her fifties or sixties with active or convalescent COVID-19. CDR3s include the opening cysteine and the closing phenylalanine or tryptophan. Each record gives: CDR3 protein, CDR3 DNA, V gene, D gene, clone size, J gene. D genes are given only for firm matches. Rows may omit the clone size; those that give it use once, few, many or a size class.

CASSPRLAGGTDTQYF | TGTGCCAGCAGCCCACGACTAGCGGGGGGCACAGATACGCAGTATTTT | TRBV7-9 | TRBD2 | NA | TRBJ2-3
CASSLMGGYAGGELFF | TGTGCCAGCAGTCTAATGGGGGGTTACGCCGGCGGGGAGCTGTTTTTT | TRBV27 | NA | NA | TRBJ2-2
CASSNTDRNYGYTF | TGTGCCAGCAGCAATACGGACAGAAACTATGGCTACACCTTC | TRBV7-9 | NA | NA | TRBJ1-2
CASSYTSGSNSGELFF | TGTGCCAGCAGCTACACTAGCGGGAGTAATTCCGGGGAGCTGTTTTTT | TRBV7-2 | TRBD2 | NA | TRBJ2-2
CASTSSNIWSEAFF | TGTGCCAGTACATCCTCTAATATATGGTCTGAAGCTTTCTTT | TRBV19 | NA | NA | TRBJ1-1
CASSPRKGDGYTF | TGTGCCAGCAGTCCCCGGAAAGGGGATGGCTACACCTTC | TRBV12-3/TRBV12-4 | NA | NA | TRBJ1-2
CASSQSLRITGTYEQYF | TGCGCCAGCAGCCAGTCCCTACGGATAACAGGTACCTACGAGCAGTACTTC | TRBV4-3 | NA | once | TRBJ2-7
CASRSNQGGEQYF | TGTGCCAGCAGATCCAACCAGGGGGGCGAGCAGTACTTC | TRBV27 | NA | once | TRBJ2-7
CASRMGDRINQPQHF | TGTGCCAGCAGAATGGGGGACAGAATCAATCAGCCCCAGCATTTT | TRBV28 | TRBD1 | NA | TRBJ1-5
CASSQSRGYEQYF | TGTGCCAGCAGCCAAAGCCGGGGGTATGAGCAGTACTTC | TRBV3-1/TRBV3-2 | NA | few | TRBJ2-7
CASSSDDSISNIQYF | TGTGCCAGCAGCTCCGACGACAGTATCTCGAACATTCAGTACTTC | TRBV7-8 | NA | NA | TRBJ2-4
CASSQDDRQETQYF | TGTGCCAGCAGCCAAGACGACAGGCAAGAGACCCAGTACTTC | TRBV4-2 | NA | NA | TRBJ2-5
CAWSPGEYTEAFF | TGTGCCTGGAGTCCGGGGGAGTACACTGAAGCTTTCTTT | TRBV30 | NA | NA | TRBJ1-1
CASGLAGAREQYF | TGTGCCTCGGGGCTAGCGGGAGCAAGGGAGCAGTACTTC | TRBV19 | TRBD2 | NA | TRBJ2-7
CASHTRTGERTEAFF | TGTGCCAGCCATACCCGGACAGGGGAAAGGACTGAAGCTTTCTTT | TRBV7-8 | TRBD1 | few | TRBJ1-1
CASTRSAVGEKLFF | TGTGCCAGCACCAGAAGTGCGGTGGGTGAAAAACTGTTTTTT | TRBV6-5 | NA | NA | TRBJ1-4
CASSLLRGDVDTDTQYF | TGTGCCAGCAGTTTATTACGGGGGGATGTGGACACAGATACGCAGTATTTT | TRBV27 | TRBD2 | NA | TRBJ2-3
CASGQGRTDTQYF | TGTGCCTCCGGACAGGGCCGCACAGATACGCAGTATTTT | TRBV24-1 | TRBD1 | NA | TRBJ2-3
CASSQTLGPNTEAFF | TGTGCCAGCAGTCAAACCTTGGGGCCGAACACTGAAGCTTTCTTT | TRBV6-2/TRBV6-3 | NA | NA | TRBJ1-1
CAWRFRDRPIGGQYF | TGTGCCTGGAGGTTCCGGGACAGACCAATAGGGGGGCAGTACTTC | TRBV30 | TRBD1 | NA | TRBJ2-7
CASSKGIWEGGNTIYF | TGTGCCAGCAGCAAGGGGATATGGGAGGGAGGAAACACCATATATTTT | TRBV21-1 | NA | NA | TRBJ1-3
CASSFGASNTGELFF | TGTGCCAGCAGCTTTGGGGCATCGAACACCGGGGAGCTGTTTTTT | TRBV7-8 | NA | NA | TRBJ2-2
CASSLGGSTEAFF | TGTGCCAGCAGCTTGGGGGGAAGTACTGAAGCTTTCTTT | TRBV7-8 | NA | NA | TRBJ1-1
CASRPDREGYDTF | TGTGCCAGCAGGCCAGACAGGGAAGGATATGACACCTTC | TRBV6-5 | TRBD1 | NA | TRBJ1-2
CASSRPGLTSSYNEQFF | TGTGCCAGCAGCCGACCGGGACTGACGAGCTCCTACAATGAGCAGTTCTTC | TRBV3-1/TRBV3-2 | NA | NA | TRBJ2-1
CASSRGRGENTEAFF | TGTGCCAGCAGCCGAGGCAGGGGGGAAAACACTGAAGCTTTCTTT | TRBV7-9 | TRBD1 | once | TRBJ1-1
CASSLNGQLNTEAFF | TGTGCCAGCAGCTTAAATGGGCAGCTTAACACTGAAGCTTTCTTT | TRBV11-2 | NA | NA | TRBJ1-1
CASSSLDRGYTQYF | TGTGCCAGCAGTTCATTAGACAGGGGTTATACGCAGTATTTT | TRBV28 | TRBD1 | once | TRBJ2-3
CASSQDLPTSGRANTGELFF | TGCGCCAGCAGCCAAGATCTCCCAACTAGCGGGAGAGCCAACACCGGGGAGCTGTTTTTT | TRBV4-3 | TRBD2 | NA | TRBJ2-2
CASSRLNTEAFF | TGTGCCAGCAGCCGGTTGAACACTGAAGCTTTCTTT | TRBV9 | NA | NA | TRBJ1-1
CAIREGLASYEQYF | TGTGCCATCAGGGAGGGACTAGCCTCCTACGAGCAGTACTTC | TRBV10-3 | TRBD2 | NA | TRBJ2-7
CASSLLSQNTEAFF | TGCGCCAGCAGCTTGCTTTCACAGAACACTGAAGCTTTCTTT | TRBV5-1 | NA | NA | TRBJ1-1
CAWGTDTDEQFF | TGTGCCTGGGGGACAGATACCGATGAGCAGTTCTTC | TRBV30 | TRBD1 | NA | TRBJ2-1
CAWSADRGYYNSPLHF | TGTGCCTGGAGCGCCGACAGGGGGTACTATAATTCACCCCTCCACTTT | TRBV30 | TRBD1 | NA | TRBJ1-6
CAWSVKYMNTEAFF | TGTGCCTGGAGTGTAAAATACATGAACACTGAAGCTTTCTTT | TRBV30 | NA | NA | TRBJ1-1
CASSLDREVEKLFF | TGCGCCAGCAGCTTGGACAGGGAAGTAGAAAAACTGTTTTTT | TRBV4-3 | TRBD1 | few | TRBJ1-4
CASSLEQGSTEAFF | TGTGCCAGCAGCTTGGAACAGGGTAGCACTGAAGCTTTCTTT | TRBV7-2 | NA | NA | TRBJ1-1
CATRNRGNTGELFF | TGTGCCACCAGAAACAGGGGTAACACCGGGGAGCTGTTTTTT | TRBV15 | TRBD1 | once | TRBJ2-2
CASSRSTDSNQPQHF | TGTGCCAGCAGCCGGTCGACAGATAGCAATCAGCCCCAGCATTTT | TRBV3-1/TRBV3-2 | NA | once | TRBJ1-5
CASSDDSSYNEQFF | TGTGCCAGCAGCGACGACAGTTCCTACAATGAGCAGTTCTTC | TRBV9 | NA | NA | TRBJ2-1
CASSLVRGERFTTQYF | TGTGCCAGCAGCTTAGTCAGGGGGGAGAGGTTTACGACCCAGTACTTC | TRBV7-2 | NA | NA | TRBJ2-5
CASSRQGIMDTQYF | TGTGCCAGCAGTCGACAGGGAATCATGGATACGCAGTATTTT | TRBV28 | TRBD1 | NA | TRBJ2-3
CATRPGGSYTF | TGTGCCACCAGGCCAGGGGGCAGCTACACCTTC | TRBV24-1 | TRBD1 | NA | TRBJ1-2
CAWSVRQGAGGELFF | TGTGCCTGGAGTGTGCGGCAGGGGGCGGGAGGGGAGCTGTTTTTT | TRBV30 | TRBD1 | NA | TRBJ2-2
CASSLSENRLNTEAFF | TGTGCCAGCAGCTTGAGTGAGAACAGGTTGAACACTGAAGCTTTCTTT | TRBV11-1 | NA | NA | TRBJ1-1
CAWSEGVGSPGVQPQHF | TGTGCCTGGAGTGAAGGTGTGGGGTCTCCAGGGGTTCAGCCCCAGCATTTT | TRBV30 | NA | NA | TRBJ1-5